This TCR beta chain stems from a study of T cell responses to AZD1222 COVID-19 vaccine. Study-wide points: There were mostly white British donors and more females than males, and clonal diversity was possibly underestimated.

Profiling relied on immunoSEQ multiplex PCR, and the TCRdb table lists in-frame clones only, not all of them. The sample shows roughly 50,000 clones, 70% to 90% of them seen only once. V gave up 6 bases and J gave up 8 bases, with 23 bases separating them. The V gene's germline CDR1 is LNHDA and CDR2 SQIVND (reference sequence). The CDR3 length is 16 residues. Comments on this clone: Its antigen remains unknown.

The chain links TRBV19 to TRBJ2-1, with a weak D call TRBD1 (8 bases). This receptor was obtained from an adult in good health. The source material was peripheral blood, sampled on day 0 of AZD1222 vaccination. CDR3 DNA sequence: TGTGCCAGTAGCCCAACAGGGGGGGGTATACAAGATGAGCAGTTCTTC. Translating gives CASSPTGGGIQDEQFF.